This TCR beta chain was captured in a study of radiation and T cells in renal cell carcinoma. Overall study context: Nephrectomy followed 15 Gy stereotactic body radiation by 4 weeks. General study results and limits: Pretreatment tumor biopsies were lacking, so baseline clonotypes are unknown. From baseline, blood top tumor clonotypes peaked at 2 weeks post-radiation.

In regard to this clone: Antigen unknown.

This CDR3 has 20 amino acids. V lost 4 bases and J lost 6; bases outside the gene matches: 19. Germline V lookup: CDR1 SGHVS, CDR2 FQNEAQ. Specified time point: blood 2 weeks post-SBRT. Treatment denoted: 15 Gy SBRT to primary tumor, nephrectomy 4 weeks later. Serial blood draws occurred at baseline and 2 and 4 weeks post-SBRT. Generated by immunoSEQ multiplex PCR, the TCRdb table keeps only in-frame clones and is missing some. The table has about 120,000 clones, approximately 75% seen once. The material was blood, obtained from a patient whose treatment included radiotherapy and nephrectomy. V gene TRBV7-8 combines with J gene TRBJ2-7, with 15 bases aligning to TRBD2. This sequence originates from a woman in her sixties or seventies with renal cell carcinoma. The CDR3 is CASSSGPTGAGTSGRREQYF. CDR3 nucleotides: TGTGCCAGCAGCTCAGGACCGACAGGGGCCGGGACTAGCGGGAGGCGCGAGCAGTACTTC.